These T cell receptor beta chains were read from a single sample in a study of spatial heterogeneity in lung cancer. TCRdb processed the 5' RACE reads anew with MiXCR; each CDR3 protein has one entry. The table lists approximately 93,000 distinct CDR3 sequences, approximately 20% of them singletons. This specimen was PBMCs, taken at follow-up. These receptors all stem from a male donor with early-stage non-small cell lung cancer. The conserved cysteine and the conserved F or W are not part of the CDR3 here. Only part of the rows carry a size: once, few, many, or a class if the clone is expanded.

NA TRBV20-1 SARREGTGTDTQY
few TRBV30 AWKLGQRYNEQF
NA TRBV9 ASSVADRATGELF
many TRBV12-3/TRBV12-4 ASRLKTKLSGTGGSYNEQF
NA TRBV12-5 ASEEFGTQY
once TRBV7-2 ASSFGTRANVLT
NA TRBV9 ASSPQDRPGGNYGYT
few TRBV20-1 SASPGTTEAF
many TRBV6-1 ASRDRGHSYEQY
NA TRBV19 ASSNRGNLAKNIQY
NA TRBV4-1 ASSQATSGPYNEQF
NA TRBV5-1 ASSLGTGEPPNEQF
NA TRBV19 ASSTGVRGEKLF
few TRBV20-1 SAQSPGQGVEQY
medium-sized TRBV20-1 SARGEGHRGRDTQY
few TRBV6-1 ASSEQAYQETQY